These 30 T cell receptor beta chains share one sample of origin, sequenced in a study of cytomegalovirus exposure and HLA in healthy donors. In the PCR, 60 Vbeta and 13 Jbeta primers were used. Using immunoSEQ multiplex PCR, the repertoire was profiled, and TCRdb retains in-frame clones only, with some absent. The sample yields 100,000 to 150,000 clones, about 81% seen once. The specimen sequenced was PBMCs. The receptors derive from a middle-aged woman in good health and CMV-seropositive.

With respect to this clone: The CDR3 ends on some other residue instead of the conserved phenylalanine or tryptophan, so this is likely a read error. Because the CDR3's place on the DNA is in doubt, the DNA is left out and the CDR3 is given as listed by TCRdb. The gene calls are TRBV30 and TRBJ1-1; the table calls TRBD1, which could not be checked here. Including both end residues, the CDR3 is 8 amino acids long. Per germline, CDR1 GTSNPN and CDR2 SVGIG (reference sequence). The chain's CDR3 is CAGRGQGI.

V gene TRBV5-1 combines with J gene TRBJ2-1, with 13 positions matching TRBD2. J lost 0 bases, V lost 3 bases, and 3 bases had no gene match. The germline CDR1 and CDR2 sequences are SGHRS and YFSETQ. This CDR3 spans 17 amino acids. CDR3 amino acids: CASSWGLAGISYNEQFF. The CDR3 DNA reads TGCGCCAGCAGCTGGGGACTAGCGGGGATCTCCTACAATGAGCAGTTCTTC. Full variable domain (missing parts from reference TRBV5-1 and TRBJ2-1): KAGVTQTPRYLIKTRGQQVTLSCSPISGHRSVSWYQQTPGQGLQFLFEYFSETQRNKGNFPGRFSGRQFSNSRSEMNVSTLELGDSALYLCASSWGLAGISYNEQFFGPGTRLTVL.

CDR3 coding DNA: TGCGCCAGCAGCCAAGAAGAGGGACTAGCGGGGCCCCGTGGCCAGTACTTC. Its protein product is CASSQEEGLAGPRGQYF. This chain links TRBV4-1 with TRBJ2-5; 13 bases match TRBD2. With 0 bases clipped from V and 10 bases from J, the junction kept 11 bases outside the gene matches. The CDR3 length is 17 residues. The germline CDR1 and CDR2 sequences are MGHRA and YSYEKL.

This CDR3 reads CATTGTGETQYF. The CDR3 bases are TGTGCCACAACCGGGACTGGAGAGACCCAGTACTTC. The chain uses TRBV2 and TRBJ2-5; tentatively, D is TRBD2 (6 bases). Trimming left V 10 bases short and J 4 bases short, with 13 bases between. Germline V CDR1 and CDR2: SNHLY, FYNNEI. The CDR3 covers 12 residues. Drawing the rest from reference TRBV2 and TRBJ2-5, the complete variable domain is EPEVTQTPSHQVTQMGQEVILRCVPISNHLYFYWYRQILGQKVEFLVSFYNNEISEKSEIFDDQFSVERPDGSNFTLKIRSTKLEDSAMYFCATTGTGETQYFGPGTRLLVL.

As DNA, the CDR3 is TGTGCCAGCAGCGTTCAACAGGCTCAGAATGAGCAGTTCTTC. It is translated as CASSVQQAQNEQFF. The genes are TRBV11-2 and TRBJ2-1; possibly TRBD1 for D (5 bases). The CDR3 has 14 residues. Germline CDR1 and CDR2: SGHAT and FQNNGV. V was shortened by 5 bases and J by 7 bases, with 15 bases between the two germline ends.

The chain links TRBV7-6 to TRBJ2-7; maybe TRBD2 (7 bases). This CDR3 spans 15 amino acids. Germline-derived CDR1 and CDR2 are SGHVS and FNYEAQ. V lost 4 bases and J 3 bases, leaving 16 bases between the germline ends. The CDR3 here is CASSYDRGGGYEQYF. CDR3 DNA: TGTGCCAGCAGCTACGATCGGGGAGGGGGCTACGAGCAGTACTTC.

The gene calls are TRBV10-1 and TRBJ2-7, with 10 bases aligning to TRBD1. CDR3 size: 14 residues. The V gene's germline CDR1 is WNHNN and CDR2 SYGVQD (reference sequence). V shed 6 bases and J 5 bases; nucleotides not matched to a gene: 7. DNA of the CDR3: TGCGCCAGCAGCGCCGGGACAGGGGTCGACGAGCAGTACTTC. Its translation: CASSAGTGVDEQYF.

The rearrangement joins TRBV13 to TRBJ1-6; the D gene is possibly TRBD1 (6 bases). Per the germline V gene, CDR1 is PRHDT and CDR2 is FYEKMQ (reference sequence). The V end was cut by 5 bases, the J end by 7 bases, with 12 bases between. The CDR3 extends over 14 amino acids. The CDR3 coding sequence is TGTGCCAGCAGCCCGGAGACAGGAAATTCACCCCTCCACTTT. It translates to CASSPETGNSPLHF.

The chain combines TRBV9 with TRBJ1-4; the match to TRBD1 covers 9 bases. There are 15 residues in the CDR3. The junction had 5 bases not matched to a gene; V was cut back by 3 bases and J by 5 bases. Germline loops: CDR1 SGDLS, CDR2 YYNGEE. CDR3 region: CASSEGQGWNEKLFF. DNA for the CDR3: TGTGCCAGCAGCGAGGGACAGGGCTGGAATGAAAAACTGTTTTTT.

This chain links TRBV9 with TRBJ1-2; D is perhaps TRBD1 (5 bases). Trimming took 7 bases from V and 8 from J, leaving 21 bases between them. Germline lookup yields CDR1 SGDLS and CDR2 YYNGEE. This CDR3 is built from 14 residues. The CDR3 coding sequence is TGTGCCAGCGGGGGGACCAGGACCCAAAGGGGCTACACCTTC. Protein sequence: CASGGTRTQRGYTF.

The V gene is TRBV6-5, the J gene TRBJ2-7; the D is unclear. Between the trimmed V and J ends, which lost 3 bases and 6 bases, there was a span of 12 bases. CDR3 length: 13 residues. Germline V gene data show CDR1 as MNHEY and CDR2 as SVGAGI. The CDR3 DNA reads TGTGCCAGCAGTTATAGGAGTGCAACCGAGCAGTACTTC. Amino acids: CASSYRSATEQYF.

CDR3 sequence: CASSNRASTDTQYF. The DNA for the CDR3 is TGTGCCAGCAGCAACAGGGCTAGCACAGATACGCAGTATTTT. The genes are TRBV11-1 and TRBJ2-3; possible D gene TRBD1, 6 bases. CDR3 length: 14 residues. Trimming pared 5 bases from V and 0 bases from J, leaving 9 bases between. Germline V CDR1 and CDR2: SGHAT, FQDESV (reference sequence).

This chain joins TRBV5-8 and TRBJ1-5; D unclear. V lost 4 bases and J 3 bases, leaving 14 bases between the germline ends. The CDR3 covers 15 residues. CDR1 SGHTS and CDR2 YDEGEE come from the germline V gene. Here the CDR3 reads CASSRSPANNQPQHF. The CDR3 DNA follows: TGTGCCAGCAGCCGGTCGCCTGCTAACAATCAGCCCCAGCATTTT.

The CDR3 DNA sequence: TGTGCCAGCAGTATCCGGGACAAGTACCTGTTTTTT. Translation gives CASSIRDKYLFF. This chain joins TRBV6-6 and TRBJ1-4; a possible D gene is TRBD1 (6 bases). Germline-derived CDR1 and CDR2 are MNHNY and SVGAGI (reference sequence). Trimming took off 5 bases at V and 14 bases at J, with 15 bases between the two ends. This CDR3 spans 12 amino acids.

The gene calls are TRBV7-2 and TRBJ1-3; no firm D call. V lost 1 base to trimming and J lost 0 bases, with 7 bases between them. This CDR3 has 15 amino acids. The germline gives CDR1 SGHTA, CDR2 FQGNSA. DNA for the CDR3: TGTGCCAGCAGCTTAGAACAGTTCTCTGGAAACACCATATATTTT. Translated: CASSLEQFSGNTIYF.

The genes are TRBV11-3 and TRBJ2-2; 8 bases match TRBD1. Per germline, CDR1 SGHNT and CDR2 YENEEA. The CDR3 covers 18 residues. Trimming took 1 base from V and 4 from J; bases not matched to a gene: 11. In nucleotides, the CDR3 is TGTGCCAGCAGCTTAGCCCCCCGGACAGGGCTATTCACCGGGGAGCTGTTTTTT. As protein: CASSLAPRTGLFTGELFF.

The sample holds one count of this clone. The chain is built from TRBV28 and TRBJ2-7; 7 bases fit TRBD2. Per the germline V gene, CDR1 is MDHEN and CDR2 is SYDVKM. V lost 5 bases and J lost 3; bases outside the gene matches: 13. There are 16 residues in the CDR3. In DNA form, the CDR3 reads TGTGCCAGCAGTCCAGGTTCACTAGCGAGCAGCTACGAGCAGTACTTC. Encoded protein: CASSPGSLASSYEQYF.

The chain joins TRBV2 to TRBJ2-5; perhaps TRBD1 as D (6 bases). This CDR3 has 14 residues. CDR1 is SNHLY, CDR2 FYNNEI, per germline. The V end lost 3 bases, the J end lost 4 bases, and 12 bases lay between the germline ends. CDR3: CASSDGTYGETQYF. In nucleotides, the CDR3 is TGTGCCAGCAGTGACGGGACATACGGAGAGACCCAGTACTTC.

The rearrangement uses TRBV7-2 and TRBJ1-6, with D hard to call. CDR1 is SGHTA and CDR2 is FQGNSA in the germline V gene. The ends were cut back, 0 bases at V and 0 bases at J, with 12 bases in the middle. The CDR3 has 18 residues. The CDR3 nucleotides are TGTGCCAGCAGCTTAGCGCTCGTGGGGAGCTCCTATAATTCACCCCTCCACTTT. Protein: CASSLALVGSSYNSPLHF.

J is TRBJ1-6 and V is TRBV5-8; perhaps TRBD1 as D (5 bases). The CDR3 covers 14 residues. CDR1 is SGHTS and CDR2 is YDEGEE in the germline V gene. V lost 7 bases to trimming and J lost 3 bases, with 11 bases between them. This CDR3 is CASGREVYNSPLHF. The DNA of the CDR3 is TGTGCCAGCGGCAGGGAGGTCTATAATTCACCCCTCCACTTT.

The chain recombines TRBV28 with TRBJ2-7; 7 bases line up with TRBD1. Germline CDR1 reads MDHEN; CDR2 reads SYDVKM. This CDR3 comprises 14 residues. Germline trimming cut 7 bases from V and 6 bases from J; bases unmatched to any gene: 12. CDR3 residues: CASMGDSLLVEQYF. The CDR3 DNA follows: TGTGCCAGCATGGGGGACAGCCTCTTGGTCGAGCAGTACTTC. Together with reference TRBV28 and TRBJ2-7, the CDR3 gives the full variable domain: DVKVTQSSRYLVKRTGEKVFLECVQDMDHENMFWYRQDPGLGLRLIYFSYDVKMKEKGDIPEGYSVSREKKERFSLILESASTNQTSMYLCASMGDSLLVEQYFGPGTRLTVT.

The CDR3 DNA sequence: TGCGCCAGCAGCTTGGTGAGCTCTGGAAACACCATATATTTT. It specifies CASSLVSSGNTIYF. The chain joins TRBV5-1 to TRBJ1-3; the D is unclear. V was cut by 0 bases and J by 0 bases, with 4 bases left in between. The CDR3 is made up of 14 amino acids. Germline V gene lookup returns CDR1 SGHRS and CDR2 YFSETQ.

The chain employs TRBV7-9 and TRBJ1-1, with D possibly matching TRBD1 (6 bases). V was pared by 5 bases and J by 10 bases, with 29 bases between. This CDR3 comprises 17 residues. Germline CDR1 reads SEHNR; CDR2 reads FQNEAQ (reference sequence). In nucleotides, the CDR3 is TGTGCCAGCAGCCCCCCTTTGGGCAGGGGCCAGCTAACAGGAGCTTTCTTT. It specifies CASSPPLGRGQLTGAFF.

Written as DNA, the CDR3 is TGCAGCGGGGTACTAGCGGCCAGGGAGACCCAGTACTTC. The encoded protein is CSGVLAARETQYF. The chain couples TRBV29-1 to TRBJ2-5, with 8 positions matching TRBD2. This CDR3 has 13 amino acids. The ends lost 7 bases at V and 5 bases at J; junction bases unmatched: 9. The germline CDR1 and CDR2 sequences are SQVTM and ANQGSEA.

This chain links TRBV7-9 with TRBJ2-3, with 7 bases identical to TRBD1. This CDR3 contains 16 residues. Per the germline V gene, CDR1 is SEHNR and CDR2 is FQNEAQ (reference sequence). V shed 2 bases, J shed 4 bases, and the junction held 9 bases outside the gene matches. The CDR3 region has the DNA TGTGCCAGCAGCTTAATTCGGACAGGATGGGCAGATACGCAGTATTTT. Amino acids: CASSLIRTGWADTQYF.

This clone was observed a single time. The genes are TRBV6-5 and TRBJ1-6; D not resolved. The length of the CDR3 is 13 residues. V lost 9 bases, J lost 12 bases, and 18 bases lay in between. The germline V gene encodes CDR1 MNHEY and CDR2 SVGAGI. The CDR3 region has the DNA TGTGCCAGTTCGAGACCCTCCGAGGGACCCCTCCACTTT. Protein sequence: CASSRPSEGPLHF.

The gene calls are TRBV23-1 and TRBJ1-5, with D tentatively TRBD1 (6 bases). TRBV23-1 falls under the ORF class, with uncertain function. This CDR3 has 15 residues. The ends were cut back, 4 bases at V and 5 bases at J, with 15 bases in the middle. CDR3 coding DNA: TGCGCCAGCAGTCGCCAACAGGGTGGTGATCAGCCCCAGCATTTT. It encodes CASSRQQGGDQPQHF.

V and J are TRBV15 and TRBJ2-7; D is unclear. Between the trimmed V and J ends, which lost 0 bases and 2 bases, there was a span of 8 bases. Germline CDR1 and CDR2: LNHNV and YYDKDF (reference sequence). The CDR3 length is 14 residues. The CDR3 spells CATSRELRTYEQYF. The CDR3 coding sequence is TGTGCCACCAGCAGAGAGCTGAGGACCTACGAGCAGTACTTC.

This clone is a singleton in its sample. This sequence joins TRBV5-1 and TRBJ2-6; D ambiguous. Germline values: CDR1 SGHRS, CDR2 YFSETQ. This CDR3 region has 15 residues. V gave up 0 bases and J gave up 0 bases, with 4 bases separating them. Here the CDR3 reads CASSLVLSGANVLTF. DNA for the CDR3: TGCGCCAGCAGCTTGGTCCTCTCTGGGGCCAACGTCCTGACTTTC.

The V call is TRBV7-9, the J call TRBJ1-4; 7 bases line up with TRBD1. This CDR3 is 16 amino acids long. Looked up from germline, CDR1 is SEHNR and CDR2 is FQNEAQ (reference sequence). The ends lost 1 base at V and 8 bases at J; junction bases unmatched: 10. The CDR3 DNA reads TGTGCCAGCAGCTTAGGGGGACAGTCTGGAGGGGAAAAACTGTTTTTT. It encodes CASSLGGQSGGEKLFF.